This T cell receptor (beta chain) originates from a study of blood T cell repertoires in COVID-19. Per the germline V gene, CDR1 is LGHDT and CDR2 is YNNKEL (reference sequence). Deletions cut 1 base from V and 7 bases from J, with 7 bases between. The length of the CDR3 is 12 residues. Authors' processing steps: Researchers report that nucleated cell counts were estimated from reference gene primer amplification. Profiled with immunoSEQ multiplex PCR; TCRdb holds only in-frame clones, not every one. V and J calls and clone size are those listed in that table; D and trimming were worked out from the DNA. The data show under 300,000 clones, 82% seen once.

The sample taken for sequencing was peripheral blood. The V gene is TRBV3-1 (or the pseudogene TRBV3-2), the J gene TRBJ1-2, with D maybe TRBD1 (5 bases). This receptor was obtained from a woman older than 75 with active or convalescent COVID-19. The CDR3 sequence is CASSQVTGGYTF. The CDR3 bases are TGTGCCAGCAGCCAAGTTACAGGTGGCTACACCTTC.